What follows are 24 T cell receptor beta chains derived from one specimen sequenced in a study of shared clonotypes between healthy human individuals. Sequencing was performed with immunoSEQ multiplex PCR; in TCRdb, only in-frame clones are kept and a portion is missing. The data contain millions of clones, 90% to 95% of them singletons. Input material: naive CD4+ T cells sorted from blood. The subset denotes: CD45RA+ positively selected. The receptor source for this set is a man younger than 35 in good health.

The chain links TRBV5-1 to TRBJ2-5; D perhaps matches TRBD1 (6 bases). The V gene's germline CDR1 is SGHRS and CDR2 YFSETQ. CDR3 size: 15 residues. V gave up 0 bases and J gave up 5 bases, with 14 bases separating them. The CDR3 here is CASSLAQGLGETQYF. The CDR3 DNA follows: TGCGCCAGCAGCTTGGCCCAGGGGTTAGGTGAGACCCAGTACTTC.

The V gene is TRBV11-2, the J gene TRBJ1-5; TRBD1 is a possible D gene (5 bases). The CDR3 is 13 residues long. The V gene's germline CDR1 is SGHAT and CDR2 FQNNGV. V lost 5 bases to trimming and J lost 7 bases, with 12 bases between them. The CDR3 coding sequence is TGTGCCAGCAGCCGCAGGGACGGCCAGCCCCAGCATTTT. It encodes CASSRRDGQPQHF.

This chain joins TRBV18 and TRBJ2-3; D remains ambiguous. The CDR3 contains 13 residues. V was pared by 6 bases and J by 6 bases, with 13 bases between. Germline assignment: CDR1 KGHSH and CDR2 LQKENI. The CDR3 region is CASSPEKADTQYF. The CDR3 DNA follows: TGTGCCAGCTCCCCGGAGAAGGCGGATACGCAGTATTTT.

This clone was detected only once. CDR3 sequence: CASQRVSGGANVLTF. The CDR3 DNA reads as TGTGCCAGCCAGAGGGTATCTGGTGGGGCCAACGTCCTGACTTTC. This chain links TRBV19 with TRBJ2-6; the D gene is possibly TRBD2 (5 bases). CDR1 and CDR2 (germline): LNHDA, SQIVND (reference sequence). Trimming left V 9 bases short and J 3 bases short, with 15 bases between. The length of the CDR3 is 15 residues.

V is TRBV5-4 and J is TRBJ2-7, with D perhaps matching TRBD2 (5 bases). CDR3 length: 14 residues. V was clipped by 5 bases and J by 2 bases, with 14 bases between them. CDR1 is SGHNT, CDR2 YYREEE, per germline (reference sequence). The DNA of the CDR3 is TGTGCCAGCAGGGCGGGCTGGCAGACCTACGAGCAGTACTTC. This encodes CASRAGWQTYEQYF. Filled out from reference TRBV5-4 and TRBJ2-7, the complete variable domain reads ETGVTQSPTHLIKTRGQQVTLRCSSQSGHNTVSWYQQALGQGPQFIFQYYREEENGRGNFPPRFSGLQFPNYSSELNVNALELDDSALYLCASRAGWQTYEQYFGPGTRLTVT.

CDR3: CASSLAYFQAEQYF. The CDR3 DNA sequence: TGTGCCAGCAGCTTAGCGTATTTCCAAGCCGAGCAGTACTTC. The chain uses TRBV7-2 and TRBJ2-7; no reliable D call. The CDR3 totals 14 residues. Germline V lookup: CDR1 SGHTA, CDR2 FQGNSA. V lost 0 bases and J lost 6, with 12 bases in between.

The table lists this clone with a count of one. V is TRBV2 and J is TRBJ2-7, with D hard to call. Germline loops: CDR1 SNHLY, CDR2 FYNNEI. V lost 7 bases to trimming and J lost 6 bases, with 16 bases between them. This CDR3 has 13 amino acids. The CDR3 protein is CASTEERASEQYF. For the CDR3, the DNA is TGTGCCAGCACAGAGGAAAGGGCCTCCGAGCAGTACTTC. The full variable domain, rest sourced from reference TRBV2 and TRBJ2-7, is EPEVTQTPSHQVTQMGQEVILRCVPISNHLYFYWYRQILGQKVEFLVSFYNNEISEKSEIFDDQFSVERPDGSNFTLKIRSTKLEDSAMYFCASTEERASEQYFGPGTRLTVT.

This sequence joins TRBV5-1 and TRBJ2-5, with D perhaps assigned TRBD1 or TRBD2 (5 bases each). Germline V CDR1 and CDR2: SGHRS, YFSETQ. The ends were cut back, 4 bases at V and 2 bases at J, with 12 bases in the middle. This CDR3 is 14 amino acids long. The CDR3 region has the DNA TGCGCCAGCAGCCGGGACGGCCCACAAGAGACCCAGTACTTC. Amino acid sequence: CASSRDGPQETQYF.

The chain employs TRBV5-4 and TRBJ2-7; the D call may be TRBD1 or TRBD2 (5 bases each). Germline V gene lookup returns CDR1 SGHNT and CDR2 YYREEE (reference sequence). The CDR3 runs to 14 residues. Trimming took off 0 bases at V and 6 bases at J, with 13 bases between the two ends. CDR3 DNA: TGTGCCAGCAGCTTGGAAAATGGGGGAGTCGAGCAGTACTTC. Translated: CASSLENGGVEQYF. Based on the CDR3 plus reference TRBV5-4 and TRBJ2-7, the full variable domain is ETGVTQSPTHLIKTRGQQVTLRCSSQSGHNTVSWYQQALGQGPQFIFQYYREEENGRGNFPPRFSGLQFPNYSSELNVNALELDDSALYLCASSLENGGVEQYFGPGTRLTVT.

The rearrangement links TRBV27 to TRBJ2-6; 10 bases fit TRBD1. Per germline, CDR1 MNHEY and CDR2 SMNVEV (reference sequence). This CDR3 contains 17 residues. Trimming removed 5 bases from V and 1 base from J; junction bases left unmatched: 5. The CDR3 DNA sequence: TGTGCCAGCAGTCCGGACAGGGGGTTTTCTGGGGCCAACGTCCTGACTTTC. Translating it yields CASSPDRGFSGANVLTF.

This chain links TRBV2 with TRBJ1-3, with D tentatively TRBD1 (6 bases). The CDR3 extends over 15 amino acids. Germline lookup yields CDR1 SNHLY and CDR2 FYNNEI. Trimming pared 5 bases from V and 0 bases from J, leaving 11 bases between. CDR3 DNA sequence: TGTGCCAGCAGTAAGGGGGGCCTCTCTGGAAACACCATATATTTT. Its translation is CASSKGGLSGNTIYF. The full variable domain, rest sourced from reference TRBV2 and TRBJ1-3, is EPEVTQTPSHQVTQMGQEVILRCVPISNHLYFYWYRQILGQKVEFLVSFYNNEISEKSEIFDDQFSVERPDGSNFTLKIRSTKLEDSAMYFCASSKGGLSGNTIYFGEGSWLTVV.

The chain joins TRBV28 to TRBJ1-2; D perhaps matches TRBD1 (5 bases). CDR3 length: 14 residues. Between the trimmed V and J ends, which lost 5 bases and 4 bases, there was a span of 14 bases. Germline V gives CDR1 MDHEN, CDR2 SYDVKM. CDR3 sequence reads: CASSSYPGVYGYTF. DNA of the CDR3: TGTGCCAGCAGTAGTTATCCGGGGGTCTATGGCTACACCTTC.

V and J are TRBV10-3 and TRBJ2-2; possibly TRBD1 or TRBD2 for D (5 bases each). CDR1 and CDR2 (germline): ENHRY, SYGVKD. The CDR3 has 15 residues. The CDR3 DNA reads as TGTGCTAGCCGTCCCGGGGACGTGAACACCGGGGAGCTGTTTTTT. Translated, it gives CASRPGDVNTGELFF.

This clone was seen a handful of times. The V gene is TRBV12-5, the J gene TRBJ2-7; D possibly uses TRBD1 or TRBD2 (5 bases each). In germline, CDR1 is LGHNT, CDR2 FRNRAP. The CDR3 length is 13 residues. V was trimmed by 7 bases and J by 9 bases, leaving 19 bases between them. The CDR3 bases are TGTGCTAGTGTCCCTTCGGGGCAGGGAGTGCAGTACTTC. Amino acids: CASVPSGQGVQYF.

This clone has a handful of counts. CDR3 coding DNA: TGTGCCAGCAGTTCATGGTCCCTCTACGAGCAGTACTTC. This gives the protein CASSSWSLYEQYF. V gene TRBV28 combines with J gene TRBJ2-7; unclear D gene. The CDR3 sequence is 13 residues long. Germline values: CDR1 MDHEN, CDR2 SYDVKM. Trimming left V 4 bases short and J 3 bases short, with 10 bases between.

This chain links TRBV5-1 with TRBJ2-3; either TRBD1 or TRBD2 may fit D (5 bases each). Germline V gives CDR1 SGHRS, CDR2 YFSETQ. Trimming removed 0 bases at V and 7 bases at J, with 12 bases between. This CDR3 is built from 14 residues. The CDR3 DNA reads TGCGCCAGCAGCTTGGCCAGGGACGCCTATACGCAGTATTTT. Residues: CASSLARDAYTQYF.

The V call is TRBV7-2, the J call TRBJ1-1; 7 nucleotides match TRBD1. After removal of 5 bases from V and 2 bases from J, the junction contained 5 bases not matched to a gene. The CDR3 has 14 amino acids. Germline CDR1 SGHTA, CDR2 FQGNSA. The CDR3 nucleotides read TGTGCCAGCAGCACTCACAGGGGTAACACTGAAGCTTTCTTT. Encoded protein: CASSTHRGNTEAFF.

Points on this clone: Other DNA sequences of this sample code for an identical CDR3. The J gene is TRBJ1-1, the V gene TRBV18; possibly TRBD1 for D (5 bases). Germline V gene data show CDR1 as KGHSH and CDR2 as LQKENI. Trimming shortened V by 5 bases and J by 1 base, and 8 bases separated the two germline ends. This CDR3 has 13 residues. In DNA, the CDR3 is TGTGCCAGCTCAGCGCAGGGGAACACTGAAGCTTTCTTT. Translated: CASSAQGNTEAFF.

V is TRBV28 and J is TRBJ1-4; unclear D gene. CDR1 MDHEN and CDR2 SYDVKM come from the germline V gene. With 3 bases removed from V and 5 bases from J, the gap between germline ends came to 10 bases. This CDR3 spans 14 amino acids. CDR3 protein: CASSFRVGNEKLFF. The CDR3 nucleotides read TGTGCCAGCAGTTTCCGGGTAGGGAATGAAAAACTGTTTTTT.

This clone was seen a few times. The chain uses TRBV19 and TRBJ1-2; no definite D call. The CDR3 is made up of 13 amino acids. The germline CDR1 and CDR2 sequences are LNHDA and SQIVND (reference sequence). Trimming took off 3 bases at V and 2 bases at J, with 7 bases between the two ends. In DNA form, the CDR3 reads TGTGCCAGTAGTATCGGCCTCAACTATGGCTACACCTTC. Translation gives CASSIGLNYGYTF.

Of note for this clone: Other DNA sequences in the same sample also yield this CDR3. The V gene is TRBV5-8, the J gene TRBJ2-3; D gene unclear. The V end was cut by 1 base, the J end by 6 bases, with 3 bases between. CDR1 and CDR2 (germline): SGHTS, YDEGEE. The CDR3 loop spans 11 amino acids. The CDR3 loop is CASSLTDTQYF. The CDR3 coding sequence is TGTGCCAGCAGCTTGACGGATACGCAGTATTTT.

This chain uses TRBV18 with TRBJ2-7; no firm D call. Trimming shortened V by 0 bases and J by 2 bases, and 8 bases separated the two germline ends. The CDR3 contains 14 residues. CDR1 and CDR2 from the germline V gene are KGHSH and LQKENI. CDR3 coding DNA: TGTGCCAGCTCACCACCGAGCAGCACCTACGAGCAGTACTTC. Its translation: CASSPPSSTYEQYF.

Notes on this clone: One end of the junction is discordant with germline, which a read error may explain. This chain connects TRBV30 to TRBJ1-4; D might be TRBD1 (5 bases). Germline lookup yields CDR1 GTSNPN and CDR2 SVGIG (reference sequence). The CDR3 loop spans 11 amino acids. CDR3 amino acids: CAWSVGPIFSF. The CDR3 DNA follows: TGTGCCTGGAGTGTGGGGCCGATCTTTAGTTTT.

This sequence joins TRBV4-2 and TRBJ1-2; 8 bases fit TRBD1. This CDR3 region has 16 residues. After removal of 1 base from V and 2 bases from J, the junction contained 6 bases not matched to a gene. In germline, CDR1 is LGHNA, CDR2 YNFKEQ. CDR3 sequence (DNA): TGTGCCAGCAGCCAAGTAGATCGGGACAGGAACTATGGCTACACCTTC. Amino acids: CASSQVDRDRNYGYTF.